The 9 T cell receptor beta chains listed next were all sequenced from one sample in a study of cytomegalovirus exposure and HLA in healthy donors. Both 60 Vbeta primers and 13 Jbeta primers went into the PCR. Assay used: immunoSEQ multiplex PCR; TCRdb lists only in-frame clones, some missing. Here the sample spans approximately 76,000 clones, over 60% being singletons. The sample comprised PBMCs. Receptors were obtained from a woman in her thirties or forties in good health and CMV-seropositive.

This clone was picked up a small number of times. In DNA, the CDR3 is TGTGCCAGCAGTTACCGTGGCAGGGGATCTGGAAACACCATATATTTT. This encodes CASSYRGRGSGNTIYF. V is TRBV6-6 and J is TRBJ1-3; possible D gene TRBD1, 6 bases. Germline V CDR1 and CDR2: MNHNY, SVGAGI (reference sequence). V lost 2 bases and J lost 1, with 12 bases in between. The CDR3 extends over 16 amino acids.

The rearrangement uses TRBV9 and TRBJ2-2; D gene ambiguous. Looked up from germline, CDR1 is SGDLS and CDR2 is YYNGEE. The CDR3 spans 13 residues. V lost 2 bases to trimming and J lost 6 bases, with 8 bases between them. This CDR3 is CASSVHSPGELFF. Here the CDR3 DNA reads TGTGCCAGCAGCGTTCATTCCCCCGGGGAGCTGTTTTTT.

This chain links TRBV2 with TRBJ2-1; TRBD1 agrees at 8 bases. The CDR3 runs to 12 residues. Germline assignment: CDR1 SNHLY and CDR2 FYNNEI. Trimming removed 6 bases from V and 9 bases from J; junction bases left unmatched: 4. This chain's CDR3 is CASSPDRGEQFF. CDR3 sequence (DNA): TGTGCCAGCAGCCCTGACAGGGGTGAGCAGTTCTTC.

This clone was detected only a few times. The V call is TRBV5-6, the J call TRBJ1-5; a weak D match, TRBD1 (5 bases). The CDR3 totals 13 residues. Germline V gene data show CDR1 as SGHDT and CDR2 as YYEEEE. V lost 3 bases and J lost 5, with 9 bases in between. The CDR3 bases are TGTGCCAGCAGCTGGGGGGGTTATCAGCCCCAGCATTTT. It specifies CASSWGGYQPQHF.

The rearrangement links TRBV5-4 to TRBJ2-2; D remains ambiguous. The CDR3 sequence is 15 residues long. From germline, CDR1 is SGHNT and CDR2 YYREEE (reference sequence). The V gene lost 4 bases and the J gene lost 1 base, with 11 bases spanning the gap. The CDR3 coding sequence is TGTGCCAGCAGCGTCCAGGCCCTGAACACCGGGGAGCTGTTTTTT. Translation gives CASSVQALNTGELFF.

This chain links TRBV28 with TRBJ1-1, with a possible D match to TRBD1 (6 bases). The CDR3 contains 13 residues. Looked up from germline, CDR1 is MDHEN and CDR2 is SYDVKM. V lost 6 bases, J lost 4 bases, and 12 bases lay in between. The chain's CDR3 is CASSPDRFTEAFF. The CDR3 region has the DNA TGTGCCAGCAGCCCAGACAGGTTCACTGAAGCTTTCTTT. Drawing the rest from reference TRBV28 and TRBJ1-1, the complete variable domain is DVKVTQSSRYLVKRTGEKVFLECVQDMDHENMFWYRQDPGLGLRLIYFSYDVKMKEKGDIPEGYSVSREKKERFSLILESASTNQTSMYLCASSPDRFTEAFFGQGTRLTVV.

J is TRBJ1-4 and V is TRBV2; tentatively, D is TRBD1 (5 bases). The germline gives CDR1 SNHLY, CDR2 FYNNEI. Trimming shortened V by 6 bases and J by 3 bases, and 11 bases separated the two germline ends. The CDR3 runs to 14 residues. The CDR3 reads CASSPGGSNEKLFF. Written as DNA, the CDR3 is TGTGCCAGCAGCCCTGGGGGGTCTAATGAAAAACTGTTTTTT.

The V call is TRBV5-1, the J call TRBJ2-1, with TRBD1 identical over 9 bases. Trimming at V came to 0 bases and at J to 8 bases, leaving 12 bases not matched to a gene. This CDR3 contains 17 residues. The germline V gene encodes CDR1 SGHRS and CDR2 YFSETQ. CDR3 sequence (DNA): TGCGCCAGCAGCTTGGGAGCTCCTGGGACAGGGATCGATGAGCAGTTCTTC. Translation: CASSLGAPGTGIDEQFF.

There are many counts of this clone. J is TRBJ1-1 and V is TRBV30; D uncertain. The CDR3 has 11 amino acids. Trimming shortened V by 3 bases and J by 5 bases, and 7 bases separated the two germline ends. Per the germline V gene, CDR1 is GTSNPN and CDR2 is SVGIG (reference sequence). CDR3 sequence: CAWRWETEAFF. CDR3 nucleotides: TGTGCCTGGAGATGGGAGACTGAAGCTTTCTTT.